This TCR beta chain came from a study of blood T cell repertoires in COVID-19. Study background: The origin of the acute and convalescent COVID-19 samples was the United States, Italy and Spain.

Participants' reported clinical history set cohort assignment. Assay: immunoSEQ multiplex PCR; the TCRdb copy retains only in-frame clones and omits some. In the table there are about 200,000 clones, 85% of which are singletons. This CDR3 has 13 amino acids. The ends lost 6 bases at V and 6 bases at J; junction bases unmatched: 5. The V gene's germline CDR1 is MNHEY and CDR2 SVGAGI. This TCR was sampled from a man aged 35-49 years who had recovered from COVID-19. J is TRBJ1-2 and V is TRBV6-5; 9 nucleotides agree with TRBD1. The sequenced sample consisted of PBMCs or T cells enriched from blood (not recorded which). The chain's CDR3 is CASSIQGADGYTF. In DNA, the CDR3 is TGTGCCAGCAGCATACAGGGGGCCGATGGCTACACCTTC.